One and the same sample provided the 21 T cell receptor beta chains below, sequenced in a study of blood T cell repertoires in COVID-19 (dated by TCRdb to 2019 to 2021). The method was the immunoSEQ multiplex PCR assay. Held by TCRdb, this immuneACCESS table contains in-frame sequences only and omits some clones. Under half of the omission traces to an unresolved V gene where checked; the cause of the rest is unknown. Here the sample has about 320,000 clones; approximately 89% occur a single time. The ten largest clones capture over 4.5% of the sample. Sequences were obtained from PBMCs or T cells enriched from blood (not recorded which). The source is a man aged 25-45 years who had recovered from COVID-19.

The genes are TRBV5-4 and TRBJ2-7, with TRBD1 identical over 8 bases. The CDR3 length is 15 residues. After removal of 3 bases from V and 0 bases from J, the junction contained 5 bases not matched to a gene. CDR1 is SGHNT and CDR2 is YYREEE in the germline V gene (reference sequence). CDR3 coding DNA: TGTGCCAGCAGCTCGACAGGGGCGGGCTCCTACGAGCAGTACTTC. Its translation: CASSSTGAGSYEQYF.

The V gene is TRBV15, the J gene TRBJ2-1; D gene unclear. The CDR3 is 13 residues long. The germline V gene encodes CDR1 LNHNV and CDR2 YYDKDF (reference sequence). Trimming left V 0 bases short and J 9 bases short, with 9 bases between. Here the CDR3 DNA reads TGTGCCACCAGCAGAGAAGCACCCACTGAGCAGTTCTTC. Encoded protein: CATSREAPTEQFF. The full variable domain, in which reference TRBV15 and TRBJ2-1 provide the parts outside the CDR3, is DAMVIQNPRYQVTQFGKPVTLSCSQTLNHNVMYWYQQKSSQAPKLLFHYYDKDFNNEADTPDNFQSRRPNTSFCFLDIRSPGLGDTAMYLCATSREAPTEQFFGPGTRLTVL.

This sequence joins TRBV11-2 and TRBJ2-1; TRBD2 matches 9 bases. The J segment lost 1 base and the V segment lost 5 bases, leaving 3 bases of the junction unmatched. Germline V gene lookup returns CDR1 SGHAT and CDR2 FQNNGV. The CDR3 has 15 residues. CDR3 coding DNA: TGTGCCAGCAGCCTCAGCGGGGGGTCCTACAATGAGCAGTTCTTC. It specifies CASSLSGGSYNEQFF.

CDR3 amino acids: CASSHAESYEQYF. CDR3 DNA: TGCGCCAGCAGCCACGCAGAATCCTACGAGCAGTACTTC. V usage is TRBV4-1 and J usage is TRBJ2-7, with D hard to call. Germline CDR1 MGHRA, CDR2 YSYEKL. Deletions cut 3 bases from V and 1 base from J, with 7 bases between. There are 13 residues in the CDR3.

The rearrangement uses TRBV6-5 and TRBJ2-1, with 10 bases that match TRBD1. Per germline, CDR1 MNHEY and CDR2 SVGAGI. V was clipped by 2 bases and J by 2 bases; unmatched bases: 0. CDR3 size: 15 residues. The chain's CDR3 is CASSYGTGAYNEQFF. CDR3 sequence (DNA): TGTGCCAGCAGTTACGGGACAGGGGCCTACAATGAGCAGTTCTTC.

The chain uses TRBV9 and TRBJ2-5, with a weak D call TRBD2 (5 bases). The CDR3 is 16 amino acids. Trimming took 0 bases from V and 3 from J, leaving 15 bases between them. Germline CDR1 reads SGDLS; CDR2 reads YYNGEE. Here the CDR3 reads CASSVDDFSAEETQYF. The CDR3 nucleotides are TGTGCCAGCAGCGTAGACGACTTTAGCGCTGAAGAGACCCAGTACTTC.

This rearrangement joins TRBV10-2 to TRBJ2-5; TRBD1 matches 10 bases. The germline V gene has CDR1 WSHSY and CDR2 SAAADI. This CDR3 region has 14 residues. V lost 5 bases, J lost 6 bases, and 6 bases stayed unmatched. The CDR3 nucleotides read TGCGCCAGCAGTCAGGACAGGGGGGGAAAGACCCAGTACTTC. Amino acid sequence: CASSQDRGGKTQYF.

The chain is built from TRBV5-5 and TRBJ1-6, with TRBD1 as a possible D gene (5 bases). The germline V and J ends were trimmed by 0 bases and 9 bases, with 19 bases remaining between them. The CDR3 sequence is 17 residues long. The germline CDR1 and CDR2 sequences are SGHKS and YYEKEE (reference sequence). In DNA, the CDR3 is TGTGCCAGCAGCTTGGCCGATTTAATAATGCAGGGTTCACCCCTCCACTTT. This codes for CASSLADLIMQGSPLHF.

This chain connects TRBV7-8 to TRBJ2-7, with D possibly being TRBD2 (6 bases). This CDR3 comprises 14 residues. Trimming shortened V by 5 bases and J by 3 bases, and 14 bases separated the two germline ends. Germline V gene lookup returns CDR1 SGHVS and CDR2 FQNEAQ. This CDR3 reads CASSPRTTLYEQYF. The DNA of the CDR3 is TGTGCCAGCAGCCCCCGGACTACTCTCTACGAGCAGTACTTC.

The genes are TRBV6-1 and TRBJ2-7; D possibly corresponds to TRBD1 (5 bases). V was trimmed by 1 base and J by 3 bases, leaving 7 bases between them. CDR1 MNHNS and CDR2 SASEGT come from the germline V gene. This CDR3 comprises 13 residues. The CDR3 DNA reads as TGTGCCAGCAGTGAAGGACAGAACTACGAGCAGTACTTC. It translates to CASSEGQNYEQYF.

This rearrangement joins TRBV19 to TRBJ2-1, with 10 bases identical to TRBD1. From germline, CDR1 is LNHDA and CDR2 SQIVND (reference sequence). V shed 5 bases, J shed 9 bases, and the junction held 7 bases outside the gene matches. The CDR3 has 14 amino acids. DNA of the CDR3: TGTGCCAGTAGTGCTCAATGGACAGGGGGTGAGCAGTTCTTC. Its protein product is CASSAQWTGGEQFF.

This clone was picked up a small number of times. The V and J genes are TRBV28 and TRBJ1-5; TRBD1 agrees at 8 bases. Germline V gene sequence: CDR1 MDHEN, CDR2 SYDVKM. V was clipped by 6 bases and J by 6 bases; unmatched bases: 7. This CDR3 region has 14 residues. For the CDR3, the DNA is TGTGCCAGCAGCCCCGACAGGGGCCCTCAGCCCCAGCATTTT. This encodes CASSPDRGPQPQHF.

The rearrangement links TRBV5-3 to TRBJ2-1; the match to TRBD2 covers 15 bases. TRBV5-3 is marked as an open reading frame, function uncertain. J was trimmed by 8 bases and V by 4 bases; bases with no gene match: 13. CDR3 length equals 18 residues. The CDR3 region is CARSLRTSGGGTRDEQFF. CDR3 DNA sequence: TGTGCCAGAAGCCTCCGGACTAGCGGGGGGGGAACTAGGGATGAGCAGTTCTTC.

The chain recombines TRBV18 with TRBJ1-2, with 7 bases lining up with TRBD1. Per the germline V gene, CDR1 is KGHSH and CDR2 is LQKENI. Losses at the gene ends were 4 bases for V and 8 bases for J; bases not matched to a gene: 4. The CDR3 extends over 12 amino acids. CDR3 amino acids: CASSQGAEGYTF. DNA of the CDR3: TGTGCCAGCTCACAGGGGGCCGAGGGCTACACCTTC. Supplemented by reference TRBV18 and TRBJ1-2, the full variable domain reads NAGVMQNPRHLVRRRGQEARLRCSPMKGHSHVYWYRQLPEEGLKFMVYLQKENIIDESGMPKERFSAEFPKEGPSILRIQQVVRGDSAAYFCASSQGAEGYTFGSGTRLTVV.

This clone was picked up a small number of times. The CDR3 DNA sequence: TGTGCCAGCAGTCCTCAGGGGACCGGGGAGCTGTTTTTT. It translates to CASSPQGTGELFF. The genes are TRBV28 and TRBJ2-2, with a tentative D call TRBD1 (6 bases). Trimming removed 5 bases at V and 5 bases at J, with 9 bases between. Germline V gene lookup returns CDR1 MDHEN and CDR2 SYDVKM. There are 13 residues in the CDR3.

The chain carries TRBV2 and TRBJ1-4; the match to TRBD1 covers 8 bases. Per germline, CDR1 SNHLY and CDR2 FYNNEI. Trimming at V came to 8 bases and at J to 7 bases, leaving 9 bases not matched to a gene. The CDR3 loop spans 14 amino acids. In nucleotides, the CDR3 is TGTGCCAGCGGGGATGACAGGGGAGTTGAAAAACTGTTTTTT. Protein product: CASGDDRGVEKLFF.

The sample holds one count of this clone. The gene calls are TRBV4-1 and TRBJ2-1; 9 bases line up with TRBD2. J gave up 7 bases and V 3 bases, and 10 bases lay outside the gene matches. This CDR3 comprises 16 residues. The germline V gene encodes CDR1 MGHRA and CDR2 YSYEKL. CDR3 region: CASSQGPGLASNEQFF. CDR3 coding DNA: TGCGCCAGCAGCCAGGGACCGGGACTAGCCAGTAATGAGCAGTTCTTC.

This chain uses TRBV25-1 with TRBJ1-6; the D is unclear. This CDR3 contains 15 residues. CDR1 and CDR2 (germline): MGHDK, SYGVNS. With 10 bases removed from V and 4 bases from J, the gap between germline ends came to 17 bases. The CDR3 sequence: CATSRESIYNSPLHF. The CDR3 bases are TGTGCCACCAGCCGGGAGTCAATTTATAATTCACCCCTCCACTTT.

The chain uses TRBV19 and TRBJ1-1; 12 positions match TRBD1. The CDR3 has 16 residues. V lost 6 bases and J lost 1; bases outside the gene matches: 6. In germline, CDR1 is LNHDA, CDR2 SQIVND (reference sequence). CDR3 coding DNA: TGTGCCAGTAGACCGGGACAGGGGGCAAGGAACACTGAAGCTTTCTTT. Amino acids: CASRPGQGARNTEAFF.

This clone was detected only a few times. The gene calls are TRBV18 and TRBJ1-2; tentative D call: TRBD1 (5 bases). Germline CDR1 KGHSH, CDR2 LQKENI. V lost 0 bases, J lost 4 bases, and 12 bases lay in between. The CDR3 is 15 residues long. DNA of the CDR3: TGTGCCAGCTCACCACCACCAGGGAGGGGCTATGGCTACACCTTC. Translation: CASSPPPGRGYGYTF. Full variable domain (outside the CDR3, taken from reference TRBV18 and TRBJ1-2): NAGVMQNPRHLVRRRGQEARLRCSPMKGHSHVYWYRQLPEEGLKFMVYLQKENIIDESGMPKERFSAEFPKEGPSILRIQQVVRGDSAAYFCASSPPPGRGYGYTFGSGTRLTVV.

This clone has just one count. This chain links TRBV9 with TRBJ1-3; D is perhaps TRBD1 (5 bases). The CDR3 has 17 amino acids. Per germline, CDR1 SGDLS and CDR2 YYNGEE. V lost 0 bases, J lost 0 bases, and 13 bases lay in between. Here the CDR3 reads CASSVGGDPFSGNTIYF. In DNA, the CDR3 is TGTGCCAGCAGCGTAGGGGGGGACCCCTTCTCTGGAAACACCATATATTTT. Using reference TRBV9 and TRBJ1-3 for the parts outside the CDR3, the full variable domain is DSGVTQTPKHLITATGQRVTLRCSPRSGDLSVYWYQQSLDQGLQFLIQYYNGEERAKGNILERFSAQQFPDLHSELNLSSLELGDSALYFCASSVGGDPFSGNTIYFGEGSWLTVV.